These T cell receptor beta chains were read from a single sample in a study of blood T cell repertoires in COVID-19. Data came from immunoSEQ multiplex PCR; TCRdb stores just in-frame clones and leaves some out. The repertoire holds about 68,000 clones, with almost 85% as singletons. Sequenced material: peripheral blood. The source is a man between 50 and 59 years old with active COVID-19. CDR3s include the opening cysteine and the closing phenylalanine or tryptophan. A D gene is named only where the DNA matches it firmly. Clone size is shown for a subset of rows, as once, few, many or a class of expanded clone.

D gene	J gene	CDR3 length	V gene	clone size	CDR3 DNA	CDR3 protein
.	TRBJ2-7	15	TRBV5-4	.	TGTGCCAGCAGTCTCGGGACTGCCGCCTCCTACGAGCAGTACTTC	CASSLGTAASYEQYF
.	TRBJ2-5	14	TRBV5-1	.	TGCGCCAGCAGCTTGGGGGCGAGCCAAGAGACCCAGTACTTC	CASSLGASQETQYF
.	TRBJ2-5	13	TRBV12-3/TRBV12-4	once	TGTGCCAGCAGTTTTAGAAGTGAAGAGACCCAGTACTTC	CASSFRSEETQYF
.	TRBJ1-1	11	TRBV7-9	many	TGTGCCAGCATGGAGGGCACTGAAGCTTTCTTT	CASMEGTEAFF
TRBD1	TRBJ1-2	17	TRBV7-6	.	TGTGCCAGCAGCCCTACCCCCGGGACAGGGGGCATGGAGGGCTACACCTTC	CASSPTPGTGGMEGYTF
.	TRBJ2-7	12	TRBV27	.	TGTGCCAGCGGACAGTTCTCCTACGAGCAGTACTTC	CASGQFSYEQYF
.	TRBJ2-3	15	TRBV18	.	TGTGCCAGCTCACCAACCGCCGGTTTCACAGATACGCAGTATTTT	CASSPTAGFTDTQYF
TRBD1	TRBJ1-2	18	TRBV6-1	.	TGTGCCAGCAGTGGTTTTTCTGGATCAGGACAGGGAAAGGATGGCTACACCTTC	CASSGFSGSGQGKDGYTF
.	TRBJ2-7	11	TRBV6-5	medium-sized	TGTGCCAGCATGCAGTTCTACGAGCAGTACTTC	CASMQFYEQYF
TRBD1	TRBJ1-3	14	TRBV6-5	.	TGTGCCAGCAGCACAGGGGGCTCTGGAAACACCATATATTTT	CASSTGGSGNTIYF
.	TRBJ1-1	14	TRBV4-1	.	TGCGCCAGCGGTTTGGGGGGAGCTTCCTTTGAAGCTTTCTTT	CASGLGGASFEAFF
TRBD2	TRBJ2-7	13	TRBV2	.	TGTGCCGGAACTAGCGGGGACTCCTACGAGCAGTACTTC	CAGTSGDSYEQYF